A single sample is the source of the 9 T cell receptor beta chains below, sequenced in a study of blood T cell repertoires in COVID-19. Repertoires were generated with immunoSEQ multiplex PCR, while TCRdb's copy carries only in-frame clones and drops some. The table records under 200,000 clones, roughly 84% of them present only once. The sequencing sample was made of PBMCs or T cells enriched from blood (not recorded which). Every receptor here comes from a woman aged 45 to 65 who had recovered from COVID-19.

V and J are TRBV4-3 and TRBJ1-2; no definite D call. CDR3 size: 14 residues. Germline values: CDR1 LGHNA, CDR2 YSLEER. Between the trimmed V and J ends, which lost 0 bases and 4 bases, there was a span of 9 bases. CDR3 region: CASSQDGGGYGYTF. The CDR3 DNA reads TGCGCCAGCAGCCAAGATGGAGGTGGCTATGGCTACACCTTC.

With respect to this clone: A much larger clone lies a single base off, so this may be a read error. This rearrangement joins TRBV27 to TRBJ1-5; 8 nucleotides align to TRBD1. Germline V gene sequence: CDR1 MNHEY, CDR2 SMNVEV (reference sequence). With V trimmed by 4 bases and J by 6 bases, 2 bases remained unmatched. The CDR3 is 13 amino acids. The CDR3 spells CASSSQGAQPQHF. CDR3 bases: TGTGCCAGCAGTTCTCAGGGGGCTCAGCCCCAGCATTTT.

The genes are TRBV5-4 and TRBJ2-3, with a tentative D call TRBD2 (7 bases). Germline loops: CDR1 SGHNT, CDR2 YYREEE (reference sequence). CDR3 length: 15 amino acids. V gave up 6 bases and J gave up 0 bases, with 14 bases separating them. The CDR3 region is CASTLGGGSTDTQYF. The DNA for the CDR3 is TGTGCCAGCACCCTAGGGGGGGGTAGCACAGATACGCAGTATTTT.

V usage is TRBV3-1 (or the pseudogene TRBV3-2) and J usage is TRBJ2-7; 9 positions match TRBD1. CDR1 and CDR2 (germline): LGHDT, YNNKEL (reference sequence). The CDR3 loop spans 16 amino acids. Trimming at V came to 4 bases and at J to 1 base, leaving 8 bases not matched to a gene. CDR3 residues: CASSRTTGGLSYEQYF. CDR3 sequence (DNA): TGTGCCAGCAGCCGAACGACAGGGGGGCTTTCCTACGAGCAGTACTTC.

V is TRBV28 and J is TRBJ2-7; 7 positions agree with TRBD2. The V segment lost 6 bases and the J segment 3 bases; nucleotides outside the gene matches: 5. The germline V gene encodes CDR1 MDHEN and CDR2 SYDVKM. The CDR3 is 13 amino acids. The CDR3 bases are TGTGCCAGCAGGAAAAGCGGGATCTACGAGCAGTACTTC. It yields the protein CASRKSGIYEQYF.

The V call is TRBV27, the J call TRBJ1-5; 7 bases match TRBD1. The germline CDR1 and CDR2 sequences are MNHEY and SMNVEV (reference sequence). The J segment lost 7 bases and the V segment lost 10 bases, leaving 13 bases of the junction unmatched. This CDR3 contains 14 residues. Written as DNA, the CDR3 is TGTGCCACCCGACAGGGTGATTGGGGGCAGCCCCAGCATTTT. It yields the protein CATRQGDWGQPQHF.

This rearrangement joins TRBV11-3 to TRBJ1-1, with TRBD1 matching over 7 bases. CDR3 length equals 14 residues. Germline lookup yields CDR1 SGHNT and CDR2 YENEEA. J was trimmed by 1 base and V by 5 bases; bases with no gene match: 4. CDR3: CASSPRQGNTEAFF. For the CDR3, the DNA is TGTGCCAGCAGCCCTCGACAGGGGAACACTGAAGCTTTCTTT.

The rearrangement links TRBV5-4 to TRBJ2-5; D is possibly TRBD2 (5 bases). V was clipped by 4 bases and J by 5 bases, with 15 bases between them. Germline V CDR1 and CDR2: SGHNT, YYREEE (reference sequence). CDR3 length equals 14 residues. The CDR3 sequence is CASSPRGLVETQYF. DNA for the CDR3: TGTGCCAGCAGCCCGCGAGGGCTAGTTGAGACCCAGTACTTC.

The gene calls are TRBV27 and TRBJ2-5; D may be TRBD1 (6 bases). V was shortened by 7 bases and J by 0 bases, with 12 bases between the two germline ends. The CDR3 extends over 14 amino acids. Germline CDR1 reads MNHEY; CDR2 reads SMNVEV (reference sequence). CDR3: CASIRTDDQETQYF. In DNA form, the CDR3 reads TGTGCCAGCATTAGGACAGACGACCAAGAGACCCAGTACTTC.